This T cell receptor beta chain comes out of a study of post-analysis software for immune sequencing data. In the study overall: Included among the disease courses, which were recorded for the cohort, were relapsing-remitting, secondary progressive and progressive-relapsing multiple sclerosis. Whole-study results and caveats: Significantly lower normalized Chao1 diversity was found in patients with multiple sclerosis relative to controls. Five or six TRBV segments were more frequent in patients than controls; TRBV5-6, TRBV5-1 and TRBV20-1 belonged to this group.

Incorporated into the TCR beta cDNA libraries were unique molecular identifiers, which served to reduce PCR and sequencing biases. Out of roughly 1 to 10 million T cells, a few hundred thousand cDNA molecules were generated. Using its own MiXCR run on the PCR reads, TCRdb lists one record per CDR3 protein. The sample holds hundreds of thousands of distinct CDR3 sequences, about 40% seen once. Regarding this clonotype: Its antigen is unknown.

Trimming cost V 3 bases and J 3 bases, with 9 bases left between them. This CDR3 spans 13 amino acids. The TCR comes from a girl between 10 and 17 years old with multiple sclerosis. The chain couples TRBV12-3 or TRBV12-4 to TRBJ2-7; D call uncertain. The sample consisted of blood. CDR3 in amino acids: CASSFPPNYEQYF. CDR3 in DNA: TGTGCCAGCAGTTTTCCCCCCAACTACGAGCAGTACTTC.